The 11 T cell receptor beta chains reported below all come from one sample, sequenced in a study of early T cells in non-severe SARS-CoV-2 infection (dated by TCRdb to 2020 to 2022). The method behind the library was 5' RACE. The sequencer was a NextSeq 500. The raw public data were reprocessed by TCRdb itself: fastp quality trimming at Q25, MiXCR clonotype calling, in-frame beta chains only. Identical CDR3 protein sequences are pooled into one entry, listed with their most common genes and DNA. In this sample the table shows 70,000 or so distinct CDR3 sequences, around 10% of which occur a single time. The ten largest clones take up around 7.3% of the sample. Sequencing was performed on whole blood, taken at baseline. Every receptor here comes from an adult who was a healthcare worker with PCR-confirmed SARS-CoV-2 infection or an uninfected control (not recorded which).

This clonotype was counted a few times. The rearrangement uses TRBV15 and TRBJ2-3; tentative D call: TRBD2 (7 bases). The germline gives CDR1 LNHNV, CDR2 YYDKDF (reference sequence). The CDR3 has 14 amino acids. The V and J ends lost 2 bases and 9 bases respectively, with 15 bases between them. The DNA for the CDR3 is TGTGCCACCAGCAGACTCCGGGGGGCTGGAACGCAGTATTTT. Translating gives CATSRLRGAGTQYF.

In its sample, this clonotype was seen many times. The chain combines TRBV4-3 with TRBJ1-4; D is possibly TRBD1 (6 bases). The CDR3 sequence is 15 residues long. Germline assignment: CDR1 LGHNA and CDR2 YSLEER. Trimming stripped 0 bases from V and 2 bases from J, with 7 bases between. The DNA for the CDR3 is TGCGCCAGCAGCCAAGAGGGGGGCACTAATGAAAAACTGTTTTTT. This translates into CASSQEGGTNEKLFF.

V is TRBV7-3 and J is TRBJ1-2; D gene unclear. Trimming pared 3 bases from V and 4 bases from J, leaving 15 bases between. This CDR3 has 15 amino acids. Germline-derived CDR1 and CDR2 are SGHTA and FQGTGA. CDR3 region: CASSFSDNPIYGYTF. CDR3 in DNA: TGTGCCAGCAGCTTTAGTGACAACCCCATCTATGGCTACACCTTC.

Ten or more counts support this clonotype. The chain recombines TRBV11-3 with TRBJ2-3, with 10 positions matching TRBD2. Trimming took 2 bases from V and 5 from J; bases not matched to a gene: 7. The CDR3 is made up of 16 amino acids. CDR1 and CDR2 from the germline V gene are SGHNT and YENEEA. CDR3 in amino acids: CASSLLAGVGRDTQYF. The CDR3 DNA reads TGTGCCAGCAGCTTACTAGCGGGGGTAGGTCGAGATACGCAGTATTTT.

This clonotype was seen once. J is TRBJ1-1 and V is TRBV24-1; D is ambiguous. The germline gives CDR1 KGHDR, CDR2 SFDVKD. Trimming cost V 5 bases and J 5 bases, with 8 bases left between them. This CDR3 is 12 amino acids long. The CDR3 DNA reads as TGTGCCACCAGTGTAACCGGGACTGAAGCTTTCTTT. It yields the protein CATSVTGTEAFF.

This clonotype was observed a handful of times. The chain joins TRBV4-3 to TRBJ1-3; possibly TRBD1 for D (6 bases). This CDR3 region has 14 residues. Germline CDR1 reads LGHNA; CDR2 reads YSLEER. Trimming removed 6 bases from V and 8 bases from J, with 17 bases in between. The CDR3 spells CASSFREGEDTIYF. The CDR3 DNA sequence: TGCGCCAGCAGTTTCAGGGAGGGGGAAGACACCATATATTTT.

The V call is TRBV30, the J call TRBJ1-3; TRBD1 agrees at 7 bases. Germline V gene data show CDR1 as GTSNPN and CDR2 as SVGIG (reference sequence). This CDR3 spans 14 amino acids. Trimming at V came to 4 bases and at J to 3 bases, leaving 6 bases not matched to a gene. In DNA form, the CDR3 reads TGTGCCTGGACACAACAGGGGATTGGAAACACCATATATTTT. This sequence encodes CAWTQQGIGNTIYF.

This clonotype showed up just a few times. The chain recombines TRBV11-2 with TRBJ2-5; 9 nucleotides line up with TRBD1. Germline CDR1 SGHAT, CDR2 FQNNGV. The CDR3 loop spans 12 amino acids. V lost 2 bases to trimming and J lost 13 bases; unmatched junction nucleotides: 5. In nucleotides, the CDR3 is TGTGCCAGCAGCTTAAGGGACAGGGAGAGGTACTTC. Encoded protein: CASSLRDRERYF.

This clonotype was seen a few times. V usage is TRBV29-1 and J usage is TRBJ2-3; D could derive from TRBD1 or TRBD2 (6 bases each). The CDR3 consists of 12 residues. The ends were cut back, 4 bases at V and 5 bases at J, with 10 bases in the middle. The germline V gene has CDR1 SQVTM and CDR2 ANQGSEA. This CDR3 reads CSVGGAEDTQYF. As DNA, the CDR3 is TGCAGCGTTGGGGGGGCTGAAGATACGCAGTATTTT.

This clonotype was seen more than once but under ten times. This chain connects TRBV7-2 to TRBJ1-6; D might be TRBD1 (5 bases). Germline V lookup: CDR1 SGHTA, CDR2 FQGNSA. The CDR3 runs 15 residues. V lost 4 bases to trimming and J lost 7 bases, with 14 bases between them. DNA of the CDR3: TGTGCCAGCAGCTCAGGGTCCGCACAGAATTCACCCCTCCACTTT. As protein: CASSSGSAQNSPLHF.

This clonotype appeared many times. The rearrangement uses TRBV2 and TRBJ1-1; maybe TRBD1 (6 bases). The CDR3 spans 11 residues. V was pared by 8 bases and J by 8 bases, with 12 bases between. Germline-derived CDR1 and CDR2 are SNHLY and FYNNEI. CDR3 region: CASEAGAEAFF. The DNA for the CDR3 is TGTGCCAGCGAGGCGGGGGCCGAAGCTTTCTTT.